This TCR beta chain was obtained from a study of neoadjuvant anti-PD-1 for oral cavity cancer. Overall study: Patients without progression received a fourth nivolumab dose around day 43, then surgical resection on days 50-56. Study-level findings and limits: Higher pretreatment Treg/Th17 ratios tracked higher pretreatment blood clonality. TCR analyses covered only a few patients per response group.

Comments on this clone: As yet, its antigen is unknown.

This CDR3 region has 16 residues. Trimming took 5 bases from V and 0 from J, leaving 15 bases between them. Germline V gives CDR1 SGHKS, CDR2 YYEKEE (reference sequence). The method was immunoSEQ multiplex PCR; TCRdb's version includes in-frame clones alone and lacks a portion of them. The data contain roughly 14,000 clones, roughly 71% of them seen just once; the ten biggest clones take up around 2.4%. Time point reported: after neoadjuvant nivolumab, at surgical resection. The patients had HPV-negative, locally advanced oral cavity squamous cell carcinoma. The sequencing here drew on PBMCs, taken after nivolumab (anti-PD-1) treatment. This chain links TRBV5-5 with TRBJ1-5; TRBD1 is a possible D gene (6 bases). This TCR was recovered from a person aged 35-79 years with oral cavity squamous cell carcinoma. This chain's CDR3 is CASSQGRGYSNQPQHF. The CDR3 region has the DNA TGTGCCAGCAGTCAAGGCAGGGGATATAGCAATCAGCCCCAGCATTTT.